This TCR beta chain derives from a study of T-cell reconstitution after alpha-beta-depleted transplantation in children. A library of TCRbeta sequences, prepared with unique molecular identifiers, was generated. MiXCR, applied by TCRdb to the PCR reads, yields one record per CDR3 protein. Altogether about 350,000 distinct CDR3 sequences are present, roughly 15% being singletons, with the ten largest covering around 43%. The CDR3 loop spans 16 amino acids. Germline-derived CDR1 and CDR2 are LGHNA and YSLEER. V was trimmed by 0 bases and J by 3 bases, leaving 15 bases between them. The clonotype comes from a male patient between 2 and 10 years old who had a stem cell transplant for acute lymphoblastic leukemia, so the T cells may come from the graft donor. The material sequenced was PBMCs, mostly from graft donor cells, taken 360 days after TCRalphabeta/CD19-depleted stem cell transplant. The chain has TRBV4-3 and TRBJ2-7; possibly TRBD2 for D (5 bases). In DNA, the CDR3 is TGCGCCAGCAGCCAAGAACCCGGGGTAGGGTACTACGAGCAGTACTTC. Translation gives CASSQEPGVGYYEQYF.